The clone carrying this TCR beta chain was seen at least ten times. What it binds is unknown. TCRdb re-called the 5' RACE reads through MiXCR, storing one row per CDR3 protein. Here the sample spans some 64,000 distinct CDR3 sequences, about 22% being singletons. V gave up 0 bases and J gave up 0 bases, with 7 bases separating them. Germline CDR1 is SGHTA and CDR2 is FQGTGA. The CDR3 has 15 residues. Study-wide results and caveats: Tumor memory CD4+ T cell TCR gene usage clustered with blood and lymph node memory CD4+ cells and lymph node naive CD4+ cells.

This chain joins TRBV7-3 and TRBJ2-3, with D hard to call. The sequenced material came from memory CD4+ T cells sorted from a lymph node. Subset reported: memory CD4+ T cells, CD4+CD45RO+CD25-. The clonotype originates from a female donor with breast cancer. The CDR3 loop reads CASSLTHGSTDTQYF. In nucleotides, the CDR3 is TGTGCCAGCAGCTTAACGCACGGGAGCACAGATACGCAGTATTTT.